This T cell receptor beta chain was identified in a study of OX40 agonist ivuxolimab in advanced cancers. Whole-study results and caveats: Low normalized T-cell clonal expansion was also seen in some nonresponders. The 0.1-3.0 mg/kg partial responders had among the lowest clonal expansion. Clonal expansion by week 6 occurred in CD4+ and CD8+ blood T cells (at 0.1 to 3.0 mg/kg).

Assay: immunoSEQ multiplex PCR; the TCRdb copy retains only in-frame clones and omits some. Counted here are 100,000 or so clones, 80% to 90% occurring once; the ten biggest clones make up 0.31%. The V gene lost 8 bases and the J gene lost 6 bases, with 22 bases spanning the gap. Germline CDR1 is MNHNS and CDR2 is SASEGT. The CDR3 has 15 residues. A note on this clone: Its antigen is still unknown.

Source: CD4+ or CD8+ T cells sorted from blood, taken in a trial of the OX40 agonist ivuxolimab. The genes are TRBV6-1 and TRBJ1-1, with D perhaps TRBD1 (5 bases). This sequence originates from an adult with an advanced solid tumor such as melanoma, head and neck, liver or kidney cancer. CDR3: CASSVAQRGAAEAFF. The CDR3 nucleotides read TGTGCCAGCTCAGTGGCCCAACGGGGCGCGGCTGAAGCTTTCTTT.